This TCR beta chain originates from a study of regulatory and conventional T cells in RAG deficiency. The table came from immunoSEQ multiplex PCR; TCRdb's copy has only in-frame clones and leaves some out. Among about 30,000 clones listed, 90% to 97% were seen once. Conventional CD4+ T cells were sorted from blood as CD25-low CD127-high cells. Notes on the study in general: Omenn patients showed >75% Treg-Tconv overlap and shorter CDR3 lengths.

Regarding this clone: Antigen specificity is unknown.

The data also belong to a second study, concerning regulatory T cells. As that report states: The PCR used 52 TRBV and 13 TRBJ primers.

The sequencing input was CD25- CD4+ T cells sorted from blood. This TCR derives from a human donor in good health.

In DNA, the CDR3 is TGTGCCAGTAGCAGGGGGGAGTGGGAGACCCAGTACTTC. It translates to CASSRGEWETQYF. This chain joins TRBV19 and TRBJ2-5; D might be TRBD1 (7 bases). The CDR3 is made up of 13 amino acids. Germline lookup yields CDR1 LNHDA and CDR2 SQIVND (reference sequence). V gave up 6 bases and J gave up 5 bases, with 13 bases separating them. Together with reference TRBV19 and TRBJ2-5, the CDR3 gives the full variable domain: DGGITQSPKYLFRKEGQNVTLSCEQNLNHDAMYWYRQDPGQGLRLIYYSQIVNDFQKGDIAEGYSVSREKKESFPLTVTSAQKNPTAFYLCASSRGEWETQYFGPGTRLLVL.